This TCR beta chain was profiled in a study of read filtering for tumor transcriptome and immune sequencing. Study overall: R-ISS stage counts were roughly 8 for I, 15 to 20 for II, six or seven for III.

This clonotype was counted ten times or more. What it binds is unknown. One end of the junction does not line up with germline, which may come from a read error. This library used roughly 0.4 ug RNA and molecular barcoded adaptors spanning alpha/delta and beta/gamma chains. TCRdb recomputed calls from the reads with MiXCR, one row per CDR3 protein. Of 130,000 or so distinct CDR3 sequences listed, 13% were seen once; the top ten hold 8% to 9%. This CDR3 spans 14 amino acids. Germline CDR1 LGHNA, CDR2 YNFKEQ. Study-level points and caveats: Without single-read clonotypes, shared clonotype proportions correlated more between IR-seq and RNA-seq. Single-read clonotypes: around 81% of IR-seq clonotypes (roughly 4% of reads), 65% to 75% of RNA-seq clonotypes (nearly 45% of reads).

V usage is TRBV4-2 and J usage is TRBJ2-7, with TRBD1 identical over 9 bases. Sequencing was performed on a population of CD138-negative cells sorted from bone marrow. The origin of this receptor is a donor aged 40 or over with multiple myeloma. CDR3 loop: CASNQIQGAEEQYF. Written as DNA, the CDR3 is TGTGCCAGCAACCAAATACAGGGGGCGGAGGAGCAGTACTTC.